The next 26 T cell receptor beta chains were all read from a single sample in a study of cytomegalovirus exposure and HLA in healthy donors. A multiplex PCR was run with 60 Vbeta primers and 13 Jbeta primers. Profiled with immunoSEQ multiplex PCR; TCRdb holds only in-frame clones, not every one. The sample contains about 130,000 clones, 73% of which appear only once. The sequenced sample was PBMCs. All receptors derive from a woman in her thirties or forties in good health and CMV-seropositive.

The V gene is TRBV9, the J gene TRBJ1-3; D perhaps matches TRBD1 (6 bases). The germline V gene has CDR1 SGDLS and CDR2 YYNGEE. This CDR3 has 19 residues. Deletions cut 4 bases from V and 0 bases from J, with 23 bases between. CDR3 coding DNA: TGTGCCAGCAGCCCCACATGGACAGCCAAGTGGAGCTCTGGAAACACCATATATTTT. Its translation: CASSPTWTAKWSSGNTIYF.

This clone turned up a few times. The CDR3 sequence: CAGLQGGLGYTF. The CDR3 nucleotides read TGTGCCGGTTTACAGGGGGGATTGGGCTACACCTTC. The chain carries TRBV30 and TRBJ1-2, with 8 bases aligning to TRBD1. The CDR3 covers 12 residues. Looked up from germline, CDR1 is GTSNPN and CDR2 is SVGIG (reference sequence). The ends lost 8 bases at V and 8 bases at J; junction bases unmatched: 10.

V and J are TRBV11-3 and TRBJ2-6; 7 bases map to TRBD1. This CDR3 is 15 amino acids long. Germline CDR1 SGHNT, CDR2 YENEEA. Trimming at V came to 5 bases and at J to 2 bases, leaving 3 bases not matched to a gene. The CDR3 protein is CASSPDRAGANVLTF. CDR3 coding DNA: TGTGCCAGCAGCCCCGACAGGGCTGGGGCCAACGTCCTGACTTTC.

V usage is TRBV18 and J usage is TRBJ2-7; TRBD1 aligns across 7 bases. CDR3 length: 13 residues. V lost 6 bases to trimming and J lost 0 bases; unmatched junction nucleotides: 2. In germline, CDR1 is KGHSH, CDR2 LQKENI. This CDR3 reads CASSDRSSYEQYF. The CDR3 region has the DNA TGTGCCAGCTCGGACAGGAGCTCCTACGAGCAGTACTTC.

A single count supports this clone. The chain has TRBV9 and TRBJ2-1; 8 bases fit TRBD2. In germline, CDR1 is SGDLS, CDR2 YYNGEE. The CDR3 is 15 amino acids. J lost 6 bases, V lost 1 base, and 6 bases had no gene match. CDR3 sequence: CASSVSGGLLNEQFF. The CDR3 nucleotides read TGTGCCAGCAGCGTAAGCGGGGGCCTACTCAATGAGCAGTTCTTC.

The chain carries TRBV30 and TRBJ1-4; 9 bases match TRBD1. The CDR3 is 15 residues long. CDR1 GTSNPN and CDR2 SVGIG come from the germline V gene (reference sequence). The junction had 12 bases not matched to a gene; V was cut back by 5 bases and J by 8 bases. This chain's CDR3 is CAWARTGASGEKLFF. The CDR3 nucleotides read TGTGCCTGGGCTCGGACAGGGGCTAGTGGGGAAAAACTGTTTTTT.

This chain connects TRBV28 to TRBJ1-3, with 7 bases that match TRBD1. V trimming: 5 bases; J trimming: 0 bases; junction bases outside the gene matches: 7. The CDR3 length is 16 residues. Germline CDR1 is MDHEN and CDR2 is SYDVKM. Here the CDR3 reads CASSHPRDSSGNTIYF. The CDR3 DNA follows: TGTGCCAGCAGTCACCCCCGGGACAGCTCTGGAAACACCATATATTTT.

Only one count was recorded for this clone. The chain joins TRBV19 to TRBJ1-1, with D possibly matching TRBD1 (6 bases). This CDR3 is built from 14 residues. The V gene's germline CDR1 is LNHDA and CDR2 SQIVND (reference sequence). Trimming cost V 8 bases and J 4 bases, with 17 bases left between them. The CDR3 loop is CASHNRVFGTEAFF. In nucleotides, the CDR3 is TGTGCCAGTCATAACAGGGTGTTTGGCACTGAAGCTTTCTTT.

This clone was seen a single time. The chain combines TRBV7-2 with TRBJ2-3, with TRBD2 matching over 11 bases. This CDR3 has 15 residues. The junction had 5 bases not matched to a gene; V was cut back by 5 bases and J by 4 bases. CDR1 is SGHTA, CDR2 FQGNSA, per germline. The CDR3 loop reads CASSPQLAGADTQYF. The CDR3 DNA reads as TGTGCCAGCAGCCCTCAACTAGCGGGAGCAGATACGCAGTATTTT.

The chain couples TRBV7-2 to TRBJ1-5, with D hard to call. Trimming removed 2 bases at V and 4 bases at J, with 6 bases between. Germline-derived CDR1 and CDR2 are SGHTA and FQGNSA. This CDR3 is built from 13 residues. In nucleotides, the CDR3 is TGTGCCAGCAGCTTAACGGTTAATCAGCCCCAGCATTTT. Its translation: CASSLTVNQPQHF.

The V gene is TRBV5-6, the J gene TRBJ2-7, with D perhaps TRBD1 (5 bases). Trimming shortened V by 1 base and J by 0 bases, and 8 bases separated the two germline ends. Germline V gives CDR1 SGHDT, CDR2 YYEEEE. The CDR3 totals 14 residues. CDR3 DNA sequence: TGTGCCAGCAGCTTGAGGGGCCGCTCCTACGAGCAGTACTTC. It yields the protein CASSLRGRSYEQYF.

The chain combines TRBV11-2 with TRBJ2-7; D unclear. This CDR3 region has 11 residues. The V end was cut by 5 bases, the J end by 3 bases, with 5 bases between. Germline V gene data show CDR1 as SGHAT and CDR2 as FQNNGV. The CDR3, as DNA: TGTGCCAGCAGCAGGAGCTACGAGCAGTACTTC. This sequence encodes CASSRSYEQYF.

The rearrangement links TRBV28 to TRBJ1-1; maybe TRBD1 (6 bases). CDR1 and CDR2 from the germline V gene are MDHEN and SYDVKM. Trimming removed 7 bases from V and 1 base from J, with 16 bases in between. The CDR3 runs 15 residues. The CDR3 DNA reads TGTGCCAGCACCCCGCAATCACAGGGGAACACTGAAGCTTTCTTT. Protein sequence: CASTPQSQGNTEAFF.

Concerning this clone itself: Germline and junction disagree at one end, which may indicate a read error. The chain carries TRBV5-1 and TRBJ2-2; D remains unclear. The CDR3 spans 14 residues. CDR1 SGHRS and CDR2 YFSETQ come from the germline V gene. CDR3 DNA sequence: TGCACCAGCAGTCCCCTAGGGAACACCGGGGAGCTGTTTTTT. It specifies CTSSPLGNTGELFF.

The rearrangement uses TRBV18 and TRBJ2-5; 7 nucleotides match TRBD1. The CDR3 extends over 15 amino acids. Unmatched junction bases numbered 7, after V lost 4 bases and J lost 2 bases. Germline assignment: CDR1 KGHSH and CDR2 LQKENI. CDR3 amino acids: CASSLHAGGQETQYF. The CDR3 nucleotides are TGTGCCAGCTCACTGCACGCAGGGGGTCAAGAGACCCAGTACTTC.

This chain links TRBV7-9 with TRBJ2-2; TRBD1 is a possible D gene (6 bases). CDR1 and CDR2 (germline): SEHNR, FQNEAQ (reference sequence). Deletions cut 3 bases from V and 3 bases from J, with 14 bases between. The CDR3 totals 16 residues. The CDR3: CASSFDRISDTGELFF. The CDR3 region has the DNA TGTGCCAGCAGCTTTGACAGGATTTCTGACACCGGGGAGCTGTTTTTT. The whole variable domain, filled in from reference TRBV7-9 and TRBJ2-2, reads DTGVSQNPRHKITKRGQNVTFRCDPISEHNRLYWYRQTLGQGPEFLTYFQNEAQLEKSRLLSDRFSAERPKGSFSTLEIQRTEQGDSAMYLCASSFDRISDTGELFFGEGSRLTVL.

This clone was counted a few times. The chain carries TRBV7-2 and TRBJ1-2; 8 positions match TRBD1. This CDR3 is 16 amino acids long. Per germline, CDR1 SGHTA and CDR2 FQGNSA. With 6 bases clipped from V and 7 bases from J, the junction kept 16 bases outside the gene matches. The CDR3 is CASRFSSQGALGGYTF. DNA of the CDR3: TGTGCCAGCAGATTTAGCTCTCAGGGGGCGCTTGGTGGCTACACCTTC.

The V gene is TRBV7-2, the J gene TRBJ2-7; tentatively, D is TRBD2 (5 bases). Trimming shortened V by 2 bases and J by 2 bases, and 10 bases separated the two germline ends. CDR1 is SGHTA, CDR2 FQGNSA, per germline. The CDR3 runs 14 residues. In DNA form, the CDR3 reads TGTGCCAGCAGCTTACCGAGCGGCCCCTACGAGCAGTACTTC. Protein sequence: CASSLPSGPYEQYF.

As concerns this clone: The sample has other DNA sequences that encode this CDR3 too. The chain carries TRBV11-1 and TRBJ2-3; no clear D gene. CDR1 is SGHAT and CDR2 is FQDESV in the germline V gene (reference sequence). The CDR3 has 14 residues. Trimming pared 5 bases from V and 2 bases from J, leaving 11 bases between. The DNA for the CDR3 is TGTGCCAGCAGCCGTCGCTACGCCACAGATACGCAGTATTTT. Protein product: CASSRRYATDTQYF.

CDR3 sequence: CASRRTGTGELFF. The CDR3 DNA sequence: TGTGCCAGCAGACGGACAGGTACCGGGGAGCTGTTTTTT. This rearrangement joins TRBV28 to TRBJ2-2, with 7 bases fitting TRBD1. The CDR3 is 13 amino acids. The J segment lost 5 bases and the V segment lost 6 bases, leaving 3 bases of the junction unmatched. Germline CDR1 reads MDHEN; CDR2 reads SYDVKM.

The genes are TRBV28 and TRBJ2-1; the match to TRBD1 covers 8 bases. This CDR3 spans 15 amino acids. The germline V gene has CDR1 MDHEN and CDR2 SYDVKM. J was trimmed by 2 bases and V by 5 bases; bases with no gene match: 5. In DNA, the CDR3 is TGTGCCAGCAGTCTAAGGACAGGGCCCTACAATGAGCAGTTCTTC. Translating gives CASSLRTGPYNEQFF.

The rearrangement uses TRBV7-2 and TRBJ1-3; possibly TRBD1 for D (5 bases). The CDR3 runs 16 residues. The ends were cut back, 2 bases at V and 1 base at J, with 12 bases in the middle. The V gene's germline CDR1 is SGHTA and CDR2 FQGNSA. The CDR3 DNA follows: TGTGCCAGCAGCTTACGCCAGGGCACTTCTGGAAACACCATATATTTT. Residues: CASSLRQGTSGNTIYF.

In its sample, this clone was seen a few times. The gene calls are TRBV5-4 and TRBJ1-2; 10 bases map to TRBD1. This CDR3 is 17 amino acids long. Germline loops: CDR1 SGHNT, CDR2 YYREEE (reference sequence). J gave up 4 bases and V 4 bases, and 13 bases lay outside the gene matches. CDR3: CASSPPGTGVYSYGYTF. CDR3 in DNA: TGTGCCAGCAGCCCCCCCGGGACAGGGGTTTATAGCTATGGCTACACCTTC.

The V gene is TRBV7-3, the J gene TRBJ1-1, with D perhaps TRBD1 (5 bases). Germline CDR1 SGHTA, CDR2 FQGTGA. Trimming removed 2 bases at V and 11 bases at J, with 15 bases between. This CDR3 comprises 13 residues. The CDR3 DNA sequence: TGTGCCAGCAGCTTATCTCAGGGCCGCGAGGCTTTCTTT. Translation gives CASSLSQGREAFF.

The chain employs TRBV5-4 and TRBJ2-7, with 9 nucleotides matching TRBD1. V dropped 4 bases and J dropped 6; count of bases not matched to a gene: 11. This CDR3 spans 15 amino acids. Germline CDR1 reads SGHNT; CDR2 reads YYREEE (reference sequence). The chain's CDR3 is CASSATGQGFPEQYF. CDR3 nucleotide sequence: TGTGCCAGCAGCGCGACGGGACAGGGTTTCCCCGAGCAGTACTTC.

This clone was observed a few times. The V gene is TRBV7-8, the J gene TRBJ2-7; no definite D call. The CDR3 spans 12 residues. CDR1 is SGHVS, CDR2 FQNEAQ, per germline. V shed 1 base and J shed 5 bases, with 6 bases lying between them. The CDR3 sequence: CASSLGANEQYF. The CDR3 DNA follows: TGTGCCAGCAGCTTAGGAGCTAACGAGCAGTACTTC. Supplemented by reference TRBV7-8 and TRBJ2-7, the full variable domain reads GAGVSQSPRYKVAKRGQDVALRCDPISGHVSLFWYQQALGQGPEFLTYFQNEAQLDKSGLPSDRFFAERPEGSVSTLKIQRTQQEDSAVYLCASSLGANEQYFGPGTRLTVT.